This T cell receptor beta chain comes out of a study of PD-1 blockade in classical Hodgkin lymphoma. Study-wide points: Exclusion removed patients who began nivolumab under 1 year after ASCT. Newly diagnosed patients were reported to start with lower TCR diversity than healthy donors.

Time point noted: cycle 4 day 1 (C4D1), after less than 7 weeks of nivolumab. All the patients suffered relapse after autologous stem cell transplantation, and brentuximab vedotin exposure differed. Note on this clone: Its antigen is currently unknown.

With V trimmed by 4 bases and J by 7 bases, 8 bases remained unmatched. The CDR3 covers 15 residues. Per the germline V gene, CDR1 is MNHNY and CDR2 is SVGAGI (reference sequence). Using immunoSEQ multiplex PCR, the repertoire was profiled, and TCRdb retains in-frame clones only, with some absent. The sample contains nearly 50,000 clones, about three quarters of which appear only once. V gene TRBV6-6 combines with J gene TRBJ1-5; 9 nucleotides line up with TRBD1. The TCR sequence derives from a human donor with classical Hodgkin lymphoma. This sample comprised peripheral blood mononuclear cells (PBMCs), obtained before the fourth cycle of nivolumab. In nucleotides, the CDR3 is TGTGCCAGCAGTTCCCGGGGACAGGGCGGGCAGCCCCAGCATTTT. It is translated as CASSSRGQGGQPQHF.